One sample yielded the 7 T cell receptor beta chains listed below, sequenced in a study of blood T cell repertoires in COVID-19. Produced via immunoSEQ multiplex PCR; TCRdb's table is partial and in-frame only. Seen here are 25,000 to 30,000 clones, roughly four fifths observed once, and the top ten hold around 25%. The specimen sequenced was peripheral blood. The receptors derive from a human donor in a cohort sampled during active COVID-19.

This rearrangement joins TRBV12-3 or TRBV12-4 to TRBJ2-7, with 8 bases identical to TRBD2. Trimming took 5 bases from V and 5 from J; bases not matched to a gene: 5. This CDR3 comprises 13 residues. The CDR3 loop reads CASSPGTSDEQYF. DNA of the CDR3: TGTGCCAGCAGTCCCGGGACTAGTGACGAGCAGTACTTC.

CDR3 protein: CASSLVPTGGNEQFF. DNA for the CDR3: TGTGCCAGCAGCTTAGTCCCTACGGGAGGGAATGAGCAGTTCTTC. The chain joins TRBV7-6 to TRBJ2-1; TRBD2 agrees at 8 bases. The CDR3 is 15 residues long. Germline CDR1 and CDR2: SGHVS and FNYEAQ. Losses at the gene ends were 1 base for V and 7 bases for J; bases not matched to a gene: 6.

The rearrangement joins TRBV21-1 to TRBJ2-6; the table's D call, TRBD2, has no DNA check behind it. TRBV21-1 is assigned pseudogene status. The CDR3 sequence is 15 residues long. CDR3 residues: CASSKAVSGANVLTF. CDR3 bases: TGTGCCAGCAGCAAAGCCGTCTCTGGGGCCAACGTCCTGACTTTC.

This clone was seen a handful of times. The rearrangement links TRBV5-4 to TRBJ2-1; the D gene is possibly TRBD2 (5 bases). Germline-derived CDR1 and CDR2 are SGHNT and YYREEE (reference sequence). The CDR3 consists of 15 residues. Deletions cut 0 bases from V and 6 bases from J, with 13 bases between. The CDR3 DNA is TGTGCCAGCAGCTTGGTACTAGGATCCGTCAATGAGCAGTTCTTC. Translation gives CASSLVLGSVNEQFF. The entire variable domain, with the rest obtained from reference TRBV5-4 and TRBJ2-1, is as follows: ETGVTQSPTHLIKTRGQQVTLRCSSQSGHNTVSWYQQALGQGPQFIFQYYREEENGRGNFPPRFSGLQFPNYSSELNVNALELDDSALYLCASSLVLGSVNEQFFGPGTRLTVL.

This clone was found a few times. The chain joins TRBV7-3 to TRBJ2-7, with a weak D call TRBD1 (5 bases). There are 14 residues in the CDR3. CDR1 SGHTA and CDR2 FQGTGA come from the germline V gene. Trimming pared 5 bases from V and 0 bases from J, leaving 11 bases between. The CDR3 region is CASSPTGFSYEQYF. CDR3 coding DNA: TGTGCCAGCAGCCCCACAGGTTTCTCCTACGAGCAGTACTTC.

The genes are TRBV5-1 and TRBJ2-1, with D possibly TRBD1 on 6 matching bases. With 0 bases removed from V and 7 bases from J, the gap between germline ends came to 11 bases. Germline CDR1 reads SGHRS; CDR2 reads YFSETQ. CDR3 length: 14 amino acids. Written as DNA, the CDR3 is TGCGCCAGCAGCTTGGAGGCAGGGGTAAATGAGCAGTTCTTC. Residues: CASSLEAGVNEQFF.

This sequence joins TRBV2 and TRBJ2-1; a weak D match, TRBD1 (5 bases). The CDR3 totals 15 residues. Trimming shortened V by 6 bases and J by 2 bases, and 14 bases separated the two germline ends. Germline CDR1 SNHLY, CDR2 FYNNEI. In nucleotides, the CDR3 is TGTGCCAGCAGGCTCGGGCAGGGCACCTACAATGAGCAGTTCTTC. The encoded protein is CASRLGQGTYNEQFF.